This TCR beta chain was sequenced in a study of glioma-infiltrating T cells. Whole-study results and caveats: Tissue-blood divergence was below expectation in non-neoplastic patients, above in gliomas. Tissue and blood shared very few CDR3 sequences.

This clonotype has a count of ten or more. As yet, its antigen is unknown. TCR alpha and beta CDR3 regions were amplified from RNA using iRepertoire nested multiplex PCR. One-step reverse transcription and amplification started from around 100-400 ng of tissue mRNA or PBMC total RNA. TCRdb independently ran MiXCR on the multiplex PCR reads; one entry per CDR3 protein. Here the sample spans about 210,000 distinct CDR3 sequences, roughly a third being singletons. This TCR was recovered from a human donor with low-grade glioma or glioblastoma, undergoing nonglioma brain surgery, or in good health (not recorded which). Sequencing used glioma tissue, nonneoplastic brain tissue, or PBMCs (not recorded which).

CDR3 in amino acids: CASSQEGSRITETQYF. In nucleotides, the CDR3 is TGCGCCAGCAGCCAAGAGGGGTCTAGGATTACAGAGACCCAGTACTTC. The V gene is TRBV4-3, the J gene TRBJ2-5; D ambiguous. V was trimmed by 0 bases and J by 4 bases, leaving 15 bases between them. The CDR3 totals 16 residues. The V gene's germline CDR1 is LGHNA and CDR2 YSLEER.